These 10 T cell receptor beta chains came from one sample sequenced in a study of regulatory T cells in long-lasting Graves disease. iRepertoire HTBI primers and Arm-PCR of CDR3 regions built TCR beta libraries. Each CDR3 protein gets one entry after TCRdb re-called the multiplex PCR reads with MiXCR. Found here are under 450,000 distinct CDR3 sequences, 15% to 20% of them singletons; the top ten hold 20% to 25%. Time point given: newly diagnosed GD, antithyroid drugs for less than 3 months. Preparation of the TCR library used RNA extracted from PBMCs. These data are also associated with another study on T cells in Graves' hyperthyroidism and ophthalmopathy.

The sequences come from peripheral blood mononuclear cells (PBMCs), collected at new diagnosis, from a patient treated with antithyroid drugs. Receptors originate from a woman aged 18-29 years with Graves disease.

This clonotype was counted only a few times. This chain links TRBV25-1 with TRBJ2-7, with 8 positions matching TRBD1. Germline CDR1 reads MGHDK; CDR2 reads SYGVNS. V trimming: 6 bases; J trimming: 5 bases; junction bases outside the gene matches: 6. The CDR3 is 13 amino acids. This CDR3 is CASRATGVHEQYF. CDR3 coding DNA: TGTGCCAGCAGGGCGACAGGGGTCCACGAGCAGTACTTC.

In nucleotides, the CDR3 is TGTGCCAGCTCACCGGCGGGGGCAAAGCCCCAGCATTTT. Translating it yields CASSPAGAKPQHF. The chain carries TRBV18 and TRBJ1-5; D is perhaps TRBD1 (6 bases). V lost 3 bases and J 8 bases, leaving 11 bases between the germline ends. The CDR3 contains 13 residues. In germline, CDR1 is KGHSH, CDR2 LQKENI.

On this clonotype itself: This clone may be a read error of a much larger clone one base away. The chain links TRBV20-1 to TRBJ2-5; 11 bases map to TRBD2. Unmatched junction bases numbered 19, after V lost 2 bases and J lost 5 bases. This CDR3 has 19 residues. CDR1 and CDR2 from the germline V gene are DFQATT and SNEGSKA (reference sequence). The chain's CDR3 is CSARRPSRLAGNSWETQYF. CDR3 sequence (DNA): TGCAGTGCTAGACGCCCTTCCAGACTAGCGGGGAATTCCTGGGAGACCCAGTACTTC.

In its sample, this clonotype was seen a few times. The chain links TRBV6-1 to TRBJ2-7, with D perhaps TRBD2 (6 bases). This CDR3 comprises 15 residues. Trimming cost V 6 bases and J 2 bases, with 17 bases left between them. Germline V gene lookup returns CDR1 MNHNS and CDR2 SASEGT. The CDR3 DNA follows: TGTGCCAGCAGCTCTCCGGGACTCAAAACCTACGAGCAGTACTTC. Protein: CASSSPGLKTYEQYF.

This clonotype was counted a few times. CDR3 nucleotides: TGCGCCAGCAGCTTGGCGGGGGTAAGGCAGCCCCAGCATTTT. Translated, it gives CASSLAGVRQPQHF. The rearrangement uses TRBV5-1 and TRBJ1-5; possible D gene TRBD1, 5 bases. The length of the CDR3 is 14 residues. Trimming left V 0 bases short and J 7 bases short, with 11 bases between. Germline CDR1 SGHRS, CDR2 YFSETQ.

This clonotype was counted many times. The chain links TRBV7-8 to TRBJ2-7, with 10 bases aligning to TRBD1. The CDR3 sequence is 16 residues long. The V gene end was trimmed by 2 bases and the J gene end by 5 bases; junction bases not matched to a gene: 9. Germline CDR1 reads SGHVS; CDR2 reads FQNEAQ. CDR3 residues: CASSLMNWDRGNEQYF. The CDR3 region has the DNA TGTGCCAGCAGCTTAATGAATTGGGACAGGGGAAACGAGCAGTACTTC.

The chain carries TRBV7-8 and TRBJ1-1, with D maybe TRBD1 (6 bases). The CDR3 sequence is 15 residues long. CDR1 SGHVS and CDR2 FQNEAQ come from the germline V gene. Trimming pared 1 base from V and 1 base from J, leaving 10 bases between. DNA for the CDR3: TGTGCCAGCAGCTTAGGTTGGGGGCGGAACACTGAAGCTTTCTTT. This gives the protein CASSLGWGRNTEAFF.

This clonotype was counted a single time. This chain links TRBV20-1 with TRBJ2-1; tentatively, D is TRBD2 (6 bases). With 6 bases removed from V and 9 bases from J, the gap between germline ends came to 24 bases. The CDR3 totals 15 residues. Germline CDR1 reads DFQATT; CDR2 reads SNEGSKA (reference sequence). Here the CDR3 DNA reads TGCAGTGCCTTGTCGCGGAGGGCCTTTGATCTTGAGCAGTTCTTC. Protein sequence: CSALSRRAFDLEQFF.

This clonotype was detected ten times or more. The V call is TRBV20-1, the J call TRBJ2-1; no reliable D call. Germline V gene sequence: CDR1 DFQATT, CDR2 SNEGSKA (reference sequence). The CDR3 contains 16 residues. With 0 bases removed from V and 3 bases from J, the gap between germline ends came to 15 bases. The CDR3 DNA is TGCAGTGCTAGAGATCCCCGGCTATCCTACTACAATGAGCAGTTCTTC. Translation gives CSARDPRLSYYNEQFF.

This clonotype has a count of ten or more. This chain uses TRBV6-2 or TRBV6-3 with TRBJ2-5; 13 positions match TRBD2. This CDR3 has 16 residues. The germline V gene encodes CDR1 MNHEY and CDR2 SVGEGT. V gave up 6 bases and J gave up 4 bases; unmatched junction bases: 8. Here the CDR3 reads CASRPGLAGLGETQYF. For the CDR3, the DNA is TGTGCCAGCAGACCGGGACTAGCGGGGCTTGGAGAGACCCAGTACTTC.